Reported below is one T cell receptor (beta chain). The PCR had 60 Vbeta and 13 Jbeta primers. The repertoire was sequenced with immunoSEQ multiplex PCR; TCRdb's copy has only in-frame clones and lacks some. The repertoire holds roughly 110,000 clones, with around 85% as singletons. This specimen comes from a study of cytomegalovirus exposure and HLA in healthy donors. At the level of the study: There were roughly 110 million unique TCR beta sequences, drawn from 150 million to 200 million T cells, in an earlier analysis.

Germline lookup yields CDR1 LNHDA and CDR2 SQIVND (reference sequence). V gave up 3 bases and J gave up 6 bases; unmatched junction bases: 13. This CDR3 has 17 residues. The TCR was taken from a man aged 60 to 69 in good health and CMV-seronegative. The V gene is TRBV19, the J gene TRBJ2-7; 11 bases agree with TRBD1. The specimen was PBMCs. In DNA, the CDR3 is TGTGCCAGTAGTATGGGACGGACAGGGGGCGCGGAGGGCGAGCAGTACTTC. Translating gives CASSMGRTGGAEGEQYF.